The clone carrying this T cell receptor beta chain has just one count. The same CDR3 arises from other DNA sequences in this sample as well. Germline-derived CDR1 and CDR2 are LNHDA and SQIVND (reference sequence). V gave up 4 bases and J gave up 1 base; unmatched junction bases: 2. This CDR3 region has 15 residues. This entry belongs to a study of shared clonotypes between healthy human individuals. The repertoire was sequenced with immunoSEQ multiplex PCR; TCRdb's copy has only in-frame clones and lacks some. The sample records around 2.1 million clones, around 95% being singletons. This clonotype was sampled from a man between 18 and 29 years old in good health. Sequencing input: naive CD4+ T cells sorted from blood. The subset: CD45RA+ positively selected. This chain links TRBV19 with TRBJ1-2; 11 positions agree with TRBD1. The CDR3, as DNA: TGTGCCAGTAGTACCGGGACAGGGGGTAACTATGGCTACACCTTC. Protein: CASSTGTGGNYGYTF.